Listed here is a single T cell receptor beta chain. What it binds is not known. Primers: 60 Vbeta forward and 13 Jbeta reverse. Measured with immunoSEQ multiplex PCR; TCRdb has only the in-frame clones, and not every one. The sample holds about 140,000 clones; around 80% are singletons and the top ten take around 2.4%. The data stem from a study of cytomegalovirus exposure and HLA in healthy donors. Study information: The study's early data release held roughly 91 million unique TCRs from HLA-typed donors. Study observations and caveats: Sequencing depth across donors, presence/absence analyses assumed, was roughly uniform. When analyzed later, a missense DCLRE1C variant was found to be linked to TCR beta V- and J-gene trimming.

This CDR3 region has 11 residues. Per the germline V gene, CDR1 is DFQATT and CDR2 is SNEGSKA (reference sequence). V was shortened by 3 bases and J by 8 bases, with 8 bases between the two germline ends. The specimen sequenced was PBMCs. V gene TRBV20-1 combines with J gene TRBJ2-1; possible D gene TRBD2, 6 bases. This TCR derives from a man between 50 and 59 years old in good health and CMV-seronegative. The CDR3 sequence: CSASTSYEQFF. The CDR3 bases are TGCAGTGCTAGTACTAGCTATGAGCAGTTCTTC.